A selection of T cell receptor beta chains follows, all from one sample in a study of OX40 agonist ivuxolimab in advanced cancers. Libraries were prepared by immunoSEQ multiplex PCR; TCRdb keeps only in-frame clonotypes and omits some of them. The sample contains around 60,000 clones, about 90% of which appear only once. Here the sequenced sample was CD4+ or CD8+ T cells sorted from blood, taken in a trial of the OX40 agonist ivuxolimab. The receptors here all came from an adult with an advanced solid tumor such as melanoma, head and neck, liver or kidney cancer. The conserved cysteine and the conserved F or W are not part of the CDR3 here.

TRBJ2-5 | TRBV28 | ASSFETQY
TRBJ1-5 | TRBV27 | ASSSGVGQPQH
TRBJ1-1 | TRBV11-2 | ASRSHDPNTEAF
TRBJ2-7 | TRBV28 | ASSSRPQLYEQY
TRBJ2-5 | TRBV25-1 | ASSGSGTSGAWTQY
TRBJ2-3 | TRBV9 | ASSVGSEDTQY
TRBJ2-2 | TRBV29-1 | SVASSGGELF
TRBJ2-2 | TRBV6-5 | ASGLAEYTGELF
TRBJ2-5 | TRBV10-1 | ASSESRQGGETQY
TRBJ2-4 | TRBV28 | ASSLKGLGNIQY
TRBJ2-3 | TRBV9 | ASSSDPADSTSTDTQY
TRBJ2-7 | TRBV28 | ASTPLPGQGWEQY
TRBJ1-5 | TRBV19 | ASSPIWEGNQPQH
TRBJ2-3 | TRBV7-2 | ASSSAGRASDTQY
TRBJ2-7 | TRBV11-2 | ASSLLTGQRYEQY
TRBJ2-7 | TRBV6-1 | ASSSGTSAFEQY
TRBJ2-3 | TRBV28 | ASSLSTSGTDTQY
TRBJ1-2 | TRBV28 | ASSRVFANYGYT
TRBJ2-3 | TRBV4-1 | ASSQGGGTDTQY
TRBJ2-1 | TRBV4-1 | ASSQEPSGLSSYNEQF
TRBJ1-5 | TRBV4-1 | ASSPGLPSNQPQH
TRBJ2-2 | TRBV7-9 | ASPKEGSGELF
TRBJ2-1 | TRBV13 | ASSAKEDLTYNEQF
TRBJ2-7 | TRBV11-2 | ASSSGSYEQY
TRBJ2-7 | TRBV30 | AFRGGQAYEQY
TRBJ1-1 | TRBV6-1 | ASSEVDRGYTEAF
TRBJ1-5 | TRBV11-2 | ASSLWGGSNQPQH
TRBJ2-1 | TRBV27 | ASSLRPSGQFYYNEQF
TRBJ1-5 | TRBV7-4 | ASNGPGDRNNQPQH
TRBJ2-5 | TRBV28 | ASSRLAGGSPETQY
TRBJ2-3 | TRBV7-8 | ASSLGTSGRSTDTQY
TRBJ2-1 | TRBV9 | ASTPQGLAAYNEQF
TRBJ2-3 | TRBV30 | AWTTGVTDTQY
TRBJ2-2 | TRBV2 | ASSGVGPTGELF
. | TRBV11-2 | ASSLGLIDRGREQY
TRBJ2-3 | TRBV5-1 | ASSSPGQIGPDTQY
TRBJ1-1 | TRBV19 | ATRVNTEAF
TRBJ2-5 | TRBV10-3 | AISAHASGEKETQY
TRBJ2-7 | TRBV19 | ASSSRQGNEQY
TRBJ1-1 | TRBV18 | ASSPLVEEAF
TRBJ1-1 | TRBV27 | ASSTNFRGADSAF
TRBJ2-1 | TRBV5-1 | ASSQTSAGYNEQF